This TCR beta chain was obtained from a study of Ad26.COV2.S vaccination and SARS-CoV-2 variants. Study in general: By the intramuscular route, Ad26.COV2.S was given once, or twice 56 days apart. Study-level points and caveats: The TCR breadth and depth analyses may have produced an underestimate of total T cell responses. It was found that vaccine and placebo recipients had similar non-spike TCR breadth.

V lost 5 bases and J lost 2; bases outside the gene matches: 7. There are 16 residues in the CDR3. CDR1 is MGHRA, CDR2 YSYEKL, per germline. Using immunoSEQ multiplex PCR, the repertoire was profiled, and TCRdb retains in-frame clones only, with some absent. This table has a few hundred thousand clones, roughly 91% appearing once. Treatment described: 15 to 20 received Ad26.COV2.S at low or high dose, single or two shots; several received placebo; per-sample allocation not given. It was on day 63 after the first vaccine or placebo injection that samples were taken. Spike of the Wuhan-strain SARS-CoV-2 was expressed by an Ad26 vector, which formed the vaccine. Comments on this clone: What it recognizes is unknown.

V is TRBV4-1 and J is TRBJ2-7; 12 bases align to TRBD2. This receptor was identified in a person aged 18 to 65 who received the Ad26.COV2.S COVID-19 vaccine or a placebo. The sequencing used peripheral blood, collected in a trial of Ad26.COV2.S vaccine versus placebo. CDR3 loop: CASSSLTSGGAYEQYF. In nucleotides, the CDR3 is TGCGCCAGCAGCTCACTGACTAGCGGGGGTGCCTACGAGCAGTACTTC.